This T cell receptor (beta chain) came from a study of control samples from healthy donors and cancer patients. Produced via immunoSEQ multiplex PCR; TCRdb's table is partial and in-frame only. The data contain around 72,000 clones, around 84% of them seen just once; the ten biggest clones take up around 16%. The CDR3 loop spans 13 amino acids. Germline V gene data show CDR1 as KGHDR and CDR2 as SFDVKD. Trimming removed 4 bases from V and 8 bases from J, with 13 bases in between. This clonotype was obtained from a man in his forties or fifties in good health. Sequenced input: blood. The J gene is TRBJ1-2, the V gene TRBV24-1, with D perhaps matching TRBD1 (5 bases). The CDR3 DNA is TGTGCCACCAGTGACCCAGGGACTTGGGGCTACACCTTC. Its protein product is CATSDPGTWGYTF.